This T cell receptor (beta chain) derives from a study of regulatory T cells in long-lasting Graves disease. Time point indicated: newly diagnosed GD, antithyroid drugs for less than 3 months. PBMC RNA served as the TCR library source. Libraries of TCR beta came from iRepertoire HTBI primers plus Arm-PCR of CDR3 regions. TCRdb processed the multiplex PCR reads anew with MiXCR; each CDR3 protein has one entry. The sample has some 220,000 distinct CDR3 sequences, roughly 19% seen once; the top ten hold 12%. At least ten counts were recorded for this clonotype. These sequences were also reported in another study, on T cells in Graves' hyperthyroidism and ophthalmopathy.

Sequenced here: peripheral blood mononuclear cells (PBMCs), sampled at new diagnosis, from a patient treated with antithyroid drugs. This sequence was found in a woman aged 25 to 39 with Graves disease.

CDR3 region: CSALRRARTSGSTYEQYF. CDR3 sequence (DNA): TGCAGTGCCCTCAGGCGGGCAAGAACTAGCGGTTCCACCTACGAGCAGTACTTC. The chain has TRBV20-1 and TRBJ2-7, with 8 bases lining up with TRBD2. The germline gives CDR1 DFQATT, CDR2 SNEGSKA (reference sequence). V shed 6 bases, J shed 2 bases, and the junction held 21 bases outside the gene matches. The CDR3 extends over 18 amino acids.